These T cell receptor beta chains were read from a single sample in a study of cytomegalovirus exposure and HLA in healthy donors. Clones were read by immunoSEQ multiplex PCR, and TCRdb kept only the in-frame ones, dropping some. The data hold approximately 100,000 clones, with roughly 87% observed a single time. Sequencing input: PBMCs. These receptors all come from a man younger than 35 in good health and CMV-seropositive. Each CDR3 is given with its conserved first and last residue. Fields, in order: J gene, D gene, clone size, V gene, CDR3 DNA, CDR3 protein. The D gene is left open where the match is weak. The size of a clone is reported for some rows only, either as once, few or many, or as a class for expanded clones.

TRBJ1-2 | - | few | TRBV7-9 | TGTGCCAGCAGCTCGGACAGCTATGGCTACACCTTC | CASSSDSYGYTF
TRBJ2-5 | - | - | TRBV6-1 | TGTGCCACTCAAACACGATCCGGGTGGGAGACCCAGTACTTC | CATQTRSGWETQYF
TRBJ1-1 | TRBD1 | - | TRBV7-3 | TGTGCCAGCAGCTTAGGGACAGGATTTAACACTGAAGCTTTCTTT | CASSLGTGFNTEAFF
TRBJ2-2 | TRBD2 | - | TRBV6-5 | TGTGCCAGCAGATCCGGGGGGGCCCCCGGGGAGCTGTTTTTT | CASRSGGAPGELFF
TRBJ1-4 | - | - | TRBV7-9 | TGTGCCAGCAGCATCTTGACAGGCAGAGATGAAAAACTGTTTTTT | CASSILTGRDEKLFF
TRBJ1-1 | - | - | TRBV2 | TGTGCCAGCAGTGGTGTCCAGGGCTTCACTGAAGCTTTCTTT | CASSGVQGFTEAFF
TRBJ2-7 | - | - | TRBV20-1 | TGCAGTCTCGGGAAATTATACGAGCAGTACTTC | CSLGKLYEQYF
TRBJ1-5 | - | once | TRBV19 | TGTGCCAGTAGTATTTCCTCTTATAGCAATCAGCCCCAGCATTTT | CASSISSYSNQPQHF
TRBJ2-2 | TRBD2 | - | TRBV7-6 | TGTGCCAGCAGTAGCCTAGCGGGGAAGGACACCGGGGAGCTGTTTTTT | CASSSLAGKDTGELFF
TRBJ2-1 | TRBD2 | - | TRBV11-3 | TGTGCCAGCAGTCATTCTAGCGGGAGGGCCAACGAGCAGTTCTTC | CASSHSSGRANEQFF
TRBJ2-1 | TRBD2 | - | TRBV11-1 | TGTGCCAGCAGCTTAACGACTAGCGGGAGATACAATGAGCAGTTCTTC | CASSLTTSGRYNEQFF
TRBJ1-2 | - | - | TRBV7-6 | TGTGCCAGCAGCTTAGTCCAGGGGAGTGAAGGCTACACCTTC | CASSLVQGSEGYTF
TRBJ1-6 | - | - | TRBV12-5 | TGTGCTAGTGGCATACTATCGGGACTCCAGAGTAGTTCACCCCTCCACTTT | CASGILSGLQSSSPLHF
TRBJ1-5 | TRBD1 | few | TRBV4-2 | TGTGCCAGCAGCCAATTCTACCAGGGGGCGATGAATCAGCCCCAGCATTTT | CASSQFYQGAMNQPQHF
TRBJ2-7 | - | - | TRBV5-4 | TGTGCCAGCAGTTCACCCGGGGAAGTAGAGCAGTACTTC | CASSSPGEVEQYF
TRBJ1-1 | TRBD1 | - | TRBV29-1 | TGCAGCGGAAGGACAGGGTATTCTACTGAAGCTTTCTTT | CSGRTGYSTEAFF
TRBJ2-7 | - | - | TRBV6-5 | TGTGCCAGCAGTTATTCCCGGGGAGCCTACGAGCAGTACTTC | CASSYSRGAYEQYF
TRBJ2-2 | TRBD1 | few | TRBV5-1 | TGCGCCAGCAGCTTGGCCACAGGGGGCGCGGGTTCCGGGGAGCTGTTTTTT | CASSLATGGAGSGELFF
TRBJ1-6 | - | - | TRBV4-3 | TGCGCCAGCAGTCCAAGTGCCACAGGGAATTCACCCCTCCACTTT | CASSPSATGNSPLHF
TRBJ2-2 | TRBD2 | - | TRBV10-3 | TGTGCCATCAGTCGGTCTAGCGGGAGGGGAGAAAACGGGGAGCTGTTTTTT | CAISRSSGRGENGELFF
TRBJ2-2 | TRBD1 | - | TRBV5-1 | TGCGCCAGCATGTTGACAGGGGGCGTTATCGGGGAGCTGTTTTTT | CASMLTGGVIGELFF
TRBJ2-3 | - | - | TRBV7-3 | TGTGCCAGCAGCGCGACACAGAGAAGAGATACGCAGTATTTT | CASSATQRRDTQYF
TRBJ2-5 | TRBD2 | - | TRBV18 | TGTGCCAGCTCACCACAGCGGGGGGTAGAAGAGACCCAGTACTTC | CASSPQRGVEETQYF
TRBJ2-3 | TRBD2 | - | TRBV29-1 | TGCAGCGCTCGTTTCGTGGGGGGGTTTGCGCTTCACACAGATACGCAGTATTTT | CSARFVGGFALHTDTQYF
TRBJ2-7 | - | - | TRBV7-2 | TGTGCCAGCAGCTTAACAGGTAGCTCCTACGAGCAGTACTTC | CASSLTGSSYEQYF
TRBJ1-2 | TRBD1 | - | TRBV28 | TGTGCCAGCAGTTTTCCTCTCGCGACAGGGATGATGGATGGCTACACCTTC | CASSFPLATGMMDGYTF
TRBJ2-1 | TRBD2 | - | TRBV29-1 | TGCAGCGTGGCAGGACTAGCGGGAGAGGGAAGTTATGATGAGCAGTTCTTC | CSVAGLAGEGSYDEQFF
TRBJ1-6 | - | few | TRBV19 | TGTGCCAGTAGTATAGTAGGGGTTTATAATTCACCCCTCCACTTT | CASSIVGVYNSPLHF
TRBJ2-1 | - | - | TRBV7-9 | TGTGCCAGCAGCTTAGCCCCCGAGGCATTTGATGAGCAGTTCTTC | CASSLAPEAFDEQFF
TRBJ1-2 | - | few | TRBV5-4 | TGTGCCAGCAGCGAGGGACTCTATGGCTACACCTTC | CASSEGLYGYTF
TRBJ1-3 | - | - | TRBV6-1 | TGTGCCAGCAGTTCTAGAAGCAGCTCTGGAAACACCATATATTTT | CASSSRSSSGNTIYF
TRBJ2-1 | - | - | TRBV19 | TGTGCCAGTATTGGAGATTCAAATGAGCAGTTCTTC | CASIGDSNEQFF
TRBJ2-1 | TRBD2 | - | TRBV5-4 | TGTGCCAGCAGCTACCATGGGACTAGTAGTGAGCAGTTCTTC | CASSYHGTSSEQFF
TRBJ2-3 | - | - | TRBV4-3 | TGCGCCAGCAGCCAAGATTGGGGACAGGGTCTAGCGGGGTACACAGATACGCAGTATTTT | CASSQDWGQGLAGYTDTQYF
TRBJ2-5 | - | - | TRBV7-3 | TGTGCCAGCAGCTTATATGACCAAGAGACCCAGTACTTC | CASSLYDQETQYF
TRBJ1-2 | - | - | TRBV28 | TGTGCCAGCAGCCGTGAGGACTATGGCTACACCTTC | CASSREDYGYTF
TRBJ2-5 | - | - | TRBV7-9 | TGTGCCAGCAGCTTAGCGGGGCGTCAAGAGACCCAGTACTTC | CASSLAGRQETQYF
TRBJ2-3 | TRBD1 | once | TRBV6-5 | TGTGCCAGCAGCCCGGACAGGGGTGTCACAGATACGCAGTATTTT | CASSPDRGVTDTQYF
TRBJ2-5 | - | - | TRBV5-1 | TGCGCCAGCAGTCCCCGGGACTCGTACCAAGAGACCCAGTACTTC | CASSPRDSYQETQYF
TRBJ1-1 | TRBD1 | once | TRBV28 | TGTGCCAGCAGTCGACAGGGGGGCACTGAAGCTTTCTTT | CASSRQGGTEAFF
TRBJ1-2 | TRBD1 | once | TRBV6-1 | TGTGCCAGCACTGAACAGGGGGACTTTGGGGGCTACACCTTC | CASTEQGDFGGYTF
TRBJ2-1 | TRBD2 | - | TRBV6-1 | TGTGCCAGCAGTGAAGATAGTCCTAGCGGGGGGGCCACAAATGAGCAGTTCTTC | CASSEDSPSGGATNEQFF
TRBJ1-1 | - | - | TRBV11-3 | TGTGCCAGCAGCTTTGCGTATGGTCCCATGAACACTGAAGCTTTCTTT | CASSFAYGPMNTEAFF
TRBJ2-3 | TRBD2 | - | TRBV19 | TGTGCCAGTAGTATATTAGCGGGGGGCACAGATACGCAGTATTTT | CASSILAGGTDTQYF
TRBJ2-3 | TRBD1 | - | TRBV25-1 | TGTGCCAGCAGTGCAAAACCGGGACAGGGGGCATTAGATACGCAGTATTTT | CASSAKPGQGALDTQYF
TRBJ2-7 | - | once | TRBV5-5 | TGTGCCAGCAGCTTGGGTGCGGGAAGCTACGAGCAGTACTTC | CASSLGAGSYEQYF